Below, 8 T cell receptor beta chains from the same sample are listed, as sequenced in a study of technical replicates of blood from a handful of donors. The data were produced by immunoSEQ multiplex PCR, yet TCRdb's version contains in-frame clones alone and is incomplete. Of more than 75,000 clones listed, 90% to 97% were seen once; the top ten hold approximately 0.35%. Sequencing was done on a sample of T cells isolated from PBMCs. Receptors originate from a human donor in good health.

The genes are TRBV7-3 and TRBJ2-3, with 8 nucleotides matching TRBD1. This CDR3 is built from 15 residues. V lost 4 bases and J lost 2; bases outside the gene matches: 5. From germline, CDR1 is SGHTA and CDR2 FQGTGA. DNA for the CDR3: TGTGCCAGCAGCTGGACAGGGCAGTCCACAGATACGCAGTATTTT. As protein: CASSWTGQSTDTQYF.

The chain joins TRBV21-1 to TRBJ2-2; no DNA check was done on the table's D call, TRBD1. TRBV21-1 is annotated as a pseudogene. This CDR3 spans 16 amino acids. The CDR3 bases are TGTGCCAGCAGGTTCGCGTACACAGGCTTGACCGGGGAGCTGTTTTTT. Translated, it gives CASRFAYTGLTGELFF.

The rearrangement joins TRBV5-4 to TRBJ1-1; no clear D. CDR3 length equals 12 residues. Germline lookup yields CDR1 SGHNT and CDR2 YYREEE (reference sequence). The V gene lost 7 bases and the J gene lost 5 bases, with 12 bases spanning the gap. The CDR3 DNA reads as TGTGCCAGCTCCCAGGACTGGACTGAAGCTTTCTTT. Translation gives CASSQDWTEAFF.

V gene TRBV5-1 combines with J gene TRBJ2-5, with D possibly TRBD1 on 6 matching bases. CDR3 length: 15 amino acids. Germline CDR1 and CDR2: SGHRS and YFSETQ. V was clipped by 0 bases and J by 4 bases, with 13 bases between them. CDR3 amino acids: CASSLAGQGPETQYF. Written as DNA, the CDR3 is TGCGCCAGCAGCTTGGCGGGTCAGGGGCCAGAGACCCAGTACTTC. The full variable domain, with the rest looked up from reference TRBV5-1 and TRBJ2-5, is KAGVTQTPRYLIKTRGQQVTLSCSPISGHRSVSWYQQTPGQGLQFLFEYFSETQRNKGNFPGRFSGRQFSNSRSEMNVSTLELGDSALYLCASSLAGQGPETQYFGPGTRLLVL.

V is TRBV14 and J is TRBJ2-7; perhaps TRBD2 as D (6 bases). The CDR3 totals 15 residues. V lost 0 bases and J lost 2, with 11 bases in between. The V gene's germline CDR1 is SGHDN and CDR2 FVKESK. CDR3 region: CASSQDAGTPYEQYF. For the CDR3, the DNA is TGTGCCAGCAGCCAAGATGCGGGGACCCCCTACGAGCAGTACTTC.

The J gene is TRBJ1-1, the V gene TRBV10-1; no definite D call. V was cut by 4 bases and J by 3 bases, with 15 bases left in between. CDR1 WNHNN and CDR2 SYGVQD come from the germline V gene (reference sequence). The CDR3 has 15 amino acids. CDR3 loop: CASSGGPKAYTEAFF. The CDR3 bases are TGCGCCAGCAGTGGAGGGCCAAAAGCCTACACTGAAGCTTTCTTT.

The chain links TRBV6-1 to TRBJ2-7, with D tentatively TRBD2 (5 bases). Between the trimmed V and J ends, which lost 4 bases and 1 base, there was a span of 20 bases. The V gene's germline CDR1 is MNHNS and CDR2 SASEGT. CDR3 size: 17 residues. The CDR3 is CASSAPEVDRRSYEQYF. In nucleotides, the CDR3 is TGTGCCAGCAGTGCCCCTGAGGTGGATCGGAGGTCCTACGAGCAGTACTTC.

This chain joins TRBV5-1 and TRBJ1-4; TRBD1 is a possible D gene (6 bases). CDR3 length: 14 residues. Trimming left V 2 bases short and J 8 bases short, with 13 bases between. The V gene's germline CDR1 is SGHRS and CDR2 YFSETQ. CDR3 amino acids: CASSFRRGMEKLFF. The CDR3 region has the DNA TGCGCCAGCAGCTTCCGCAGGGGAATGGAAAAACTGTTTTTT.